The 17 T cell receptor beta chains presented below share a single source sample, sequenced in a study of T cells after posttransplantation cyclophosphamide (dated by TCRdb to between 2015 and 2016). According to the study, the label for this sample's treatment or condition signals: high-dose cyclophosphamide on days +3 and +4 as single-agent GVHD prophylaxis. Patients in the PTCy group got busulfan and fludarabine conditioning, a marrow graft from a related or unrelated donor, and cyclophosphamide on days +3 and +4. The method behind the library was the immunoSEQ multiplex PCR assay. What TCRdb holds here is the immuneACCESS table cut down to in-frame rearrangements. Part of the clones is not present; checked against another copy, under half of the missing clones reflect an unresolved V gene, and the others are unexplained. This sample holds roughly 8,600 clones; 90% were observed only once. The ten largest clones add up to about 1.2% of the sample.

The sample here was CD4+ T cells sorted from blood, taken approximately 1,300 days after allogeneic stem cell transplant with posttransplant cyclophosphamide. The receptors derive from a female patient aged 45 to 65 who received an allogeneic stem cell transplant from a related donor, was CMV-positive, and had no GVHD. After a transplant, the graft donor may have provided part of the T cells.

The V call is TRBV6-1, the J call TRBJ2-7; D is ambiguous. Germline V CDR1 and CDR2: MNHNS, SASEGT. The CDR3 is 14 residues long. V lost 3 bases and J 0 bases, leaving 9 bases between the germline ends. The CDR3 protein is CASSDQVRSYEQYF. The CDR3 region has the DNA TGTGCCAGCAGTGATCAGGTGCGCTCCTACGAGCAGTACTTC.

This chain uses TRBV28 with TRBJ1-1; weak D call: TRBD1 (6 bases). V was shortened by 5 bases and J by 7 bases, with 11 bases between the two germline ends. Germline CDR1 MDHEN, CDR2 SYDVKM. The CDR3 totals 12 residues. This CDR3 reads CASSGRGFEAFF. CDR3 nucleotide sequence: TGTGCCAGCAGTGGTAGGGGGTTTGAAGCTTTCTTT. The entire variable domain, with the rest obtained from reference TRBV28 and TRBJ1-1, is as follows: DVKVTQSSRYLVKRTGEKVFLECVQDMDHENMFWYRQDPGLGLRLIYFSYDVKMKEKGDIPEGYSVSREKKERFSLILESASTNQTSMYLCASSGRGFEAFFGQGTRLTVV.

V usage is TRBV5-1 and J usage is TRBJ1-1; TRBD1 might be the D (6 bases). Trimming stripped 4 bases from V and 0 bases from J, with 16 bases between. This CDR3 comprises 16 residues. The germline gives CDR1 SGHRS, CDR2 YFSETQ. The CDR3 sequence: CASSPEGPGVNTEAFF. CDR3 nucleotide sequence: TGCGCCAGCAGCCCCGAGGGTCCAGGGGTGAACACTGAAGCTTTCTTT. Full variable domain (remainder filled in from reference TRBV5-1 and TRBJ1-1): KAGVTQTPRYLIKTRGQQVTLSCSPISGHRSVSWYQQTPGQGLQFLFEYFSETQRNKGNFPGRFSGRQFSNSRSEMNVSTLELGDSALYLCASSPEGPGVNTEAFFGQGTRLTVV.

The CDR3 protein is CASSRTSGTSINYEQYF. The CDR3 DNA sequence: TGTGCCAGCAGCCGAACCAGTGGGACTAGCATAAACTACGAGCAGTACTTC. The chain is built from TRBV11-2 and TRBJ2-5; 9 bases are shared with TRBD2. The J call could be wrong; TRBJ2-7 is a better fit for the DNA end. The CDR3 spans 17 residues. Germline V gives CDR1 SGHAT, CDR2 FQNNGV.

This rearrangement joins TRBV14 to TRBJ2-3; 7 nucleotides agree with TRBD1. The V gene end was trimmed by 4 bases and the J gene end by 1 base; junction bases not matched to a gene: 8. CDR1 SGHDN and CDR2 FVKESK come from the germline V gene. The CDR3 has 16 residues. The CDR3 loop reads CASSPLLTGGTDTQYF. As DNA, the CDR3 is TGTGCCAGCAGCCCCTTGCTCACAGGGGGCACAGATACGCAGTATTTT.

The chain is built from TRBV29-1 and TRBJ2-1, with 13 bases fitting TRBD2. The V gene end was trimmed by 7 bases and the J gene end by 8 bases; junction bases not matched to a gene: 14. The CDR3 spans 16 residues. Germline-derived CDR1 and CDR2 are SQVTM and ANQGSEA. The CDR3 region is CSALKFTSGRAHEQFF. The CDR3, as DNA: TGCAGCGCCCTAAAATTTACTAGCGGGAGGGCCCATGAGCAGTTCTTC.

The V call is TRBV7-3, the J call TRBJ1-1, with no clear D. CDR3 length: 15 residues. V lost 4 bases and J lost 1, with 13 bases in between. Germline assignment: CDR1 SGHTA and CDR2 FQGTGA. CDR3 sequence (DNA): TGTGCCAGCAGCTCTATTAGAATATCGAACACTGAAGCTTTCTTT. Amino acids: CASSSIRISNTEAFF.

The chain uses TRBV7-7 and TRBJ2-1, with TRBD2 as a possible D gene (7 bases). The length of the CDR3 is 16 residues. The V gene lost 5 bases and the J gene lost 0 bases, with 14 bases spanning the gap. Germline CDR1 is SSHAT and CDR2 is FNYEAQ (reference sequence). The CDR3 DNA follows: TGTGCCAGCAGCCCAGATGGGGGGGCCTCCTACAATGAGCAGTTCTTC. The encoded protein is CASSPDGGASYNEQFF.

J is TRBJ2-1 and V is TRBV19; 15 bases are a match to TRBD2. Germline CDR1 and CDR2: LNHDA and SQIVND (reference sequence). The length of the CDR3 is 17 residues. V shed 5 bases and J 5 bases; nucleotides not matched to a gene: 7. The CDR3 reads CASSAYGLAGGNNEQFF. The CDR3 DNA follows: TGTGCCAGTAGTGCCTACGGACTAGCGGGAGGGAACAATGAGCAGTTCTTC.

This chain joins TRBV5-1 and TRBJ2-7, with TRBD2 matching 10 bases. CDR1 and CDR2 from the germline V gene are SGHRS and YFSETQ. The V gene end was trimmed by 0 bases and the J gene end by 3 bases; junction bases not matched to a gene: 0. The CDR3 totals 14 residues. Here the CDR3 DNA reads TGCGCCAGCAGCTTGGAGCGGGAGGGCTACGAGCAGTACTTC. It translates to CASSLEREGYEQYF.

The gene calls are TRBV11-1 and TRBJ2-2; the match to TRBD2 covers 7 bases. The CDR3 totals 15 residues. V lost 2 bases and J lost 7; bases outside the gene matches: 7. Per germline, CDR1 SGHAT and CDR2 FQDESV (reference sequence). CDR3 DNA sequence: TGTGCCAGCAGCTTAACGGGGGGACGGGGCGGGGAGCTGTTTTTT. Amino acids: CASSLTGGRGGELFF.

This clone appeared a single time. The V gene is TRBV7-3, the J gene TRBJ2-7; 9 bases are shared with TRBD2. The CDR3 runs to 14 residues. The trim removed 0 bases at V and 6 bases at J, leaving 3 bases unmatched. Per the germline V gene, CDR1 is SGHTA and CDR2 is FQGTGA. Here the CDR3 reads CASSLTGTSREQYF. In DNA, the CDR3 is TGTGCCAGCAGCTTAACGGGGACTAGCCGCGAGCAGTACTTC.

V and J are TRBV29-1 and TRBJ2-1, with a weak D call TRBD2 (5 bases). There are 16 residues in the CDR3. V gave up 3 bases and J gave up 0 bases, with 15 bases separating them. The germline V gene has CDR1 SQVTM and CDR2 ANQGSEA. The CDR3 protein is CSVDDGGPSSYNEQFF. The CDR3 DNA reads as TGCAGCGTTGATGATGGCGGGCCTAGCTCCTACAATGAGCAGTTCTTC.

V and J are TRBV18 and TRBJ1-1; weak D call: TRBD1 (6 bases). V was clipped by 6 bases and J by 4 bases, with 12 bases between them. The CDR3 extends over 13 amino acids. Germline V lookup: CDR1 KGHSH, CDR2 LQKENI. The CDR3 loop reads CASSLTGPTEAFF. CDR3 in DNA: TGTGCCAGCTCTCTCACAGGGCCCACTGAAGCTTTCTTT.

This clone was seen a single time. The V and J genes are TRBV7-9 and TRBJ1-4; TRBD1 aligns across 8 bases. Germline V gene sequence: CDR1 SEHNR, CDR2 FQNEAQ (reference sequence). J lost 11 bases, V lost 5 bases, and 13 bases had no gene match. The CDR3 contains 15 residues. The CDR3 DNA is TGTGCCAGCAGCGCCCAAACAGGGGGTTCAGGGAAACTGTTTTTT. Translated: CASSAQTGGSGKLFF.

The chain is built from TRBV28 and TRBJ1-1; tentatively, D is TRBD1 (5 bases). Trimming stripped 6 bases from V and 0 bases from J, with 8 bases between. This CDR3 has 13 amino acids. The germline V gene encodes CDR1 MDHEN and CDR2 SYDVKM. The CDR3 here is CASRWGMNTEAFF. The CDR3 DNA is TGTGCCAGCAGATGGGGCATGAACACTGAAGCTTTCTTT.

The CDR3 coding sequence is TGTGCCTCACAGCTTGACAGGAACTATGGCTACACCTTC. Protein sequence: CASQLDRNYGYTF. This chain links TRBV7-3 with TRBJ1-2, with a possible D match to TRBD1 (6 bases). The CDR3 covers 13 residues. CDR1 and CDR2 (germline): SGHTA, FQGTGA. V was clipped by 11 bases and J by 2 bases, with 15 bases between them.